What follows is one TCR beta chain and its context. What it binds is not known. Some clones are missing from TCRdb's copy, which holds only in-frame ones; the method was immunoSEQ multiplex PCR. The sample yields some 700,000 clones, around 91% seen once. This record comes from a study of shared clonotypes between healthy human individuals. At the level of the study: Sampling drew on donors who were two women and a few men aged 18 to 49.

The CDR3 loop spans 15 amino acids. The V gene end was trimmed by 6 bases and the J gene end by 10 bases; junction bases not matched to a gene: 10. The germline gives CDR1 MNHEY, CDR2 SVGAGI. General study results and limits: Generally, naive subsets came out with larger estimated richness than memory subsets.

The chain carries TRBV6-5 and TRBJ2-1, with 12 bases that match TRBD1. The sample taken for sequencing was memory CD8+ T cells from PBMCs. Noted subset: CD45RO+ cells pooled with CCR7-negative TemRA cells. This receptor was identified in a man aged 18 to 30 in good health. Some clones in this sample may be carry-over from other donors' samples. The CDR3 sequence: CASSRRDRGRGEQFF. The CDR3 coding sequence is TGTGCCAGCAGCCGTAGGGACAGGGGGCGTGGAGAGCAGTTCTTC.